Below are 27 T cell receptor beta chains sequenced from a single sample in a study of T cells in Graves' hyperthyroidism and ophthalmopathy. RNA transcripts yielded amplified TCR beta CDR3 regions. RT-PCR in the first round (using the HTBI primer set) targeted the TCR CDR3. TCRdb reanalysed the multiplex PCR reads using MiXCR and keeps one entry per CDR3 protein. The sample contains 300,000 or so distinct CDR3 sequences, 16% of which appear only once. Sequencing was carried out using blood. These receptors originate from a man aged 30-40 years with Graves' hyperthyroidism.

J is TRBJ2-1 and V is TRBV19; 9 bases match TRBD1. V gave up 4 bases and J gave up 9 bases; unmatched junction bases: 13. The CDR3 has 16 residues. Germline CDR1 is LNHDA and CDR2 is SQIVND (reference sequence). The CDR3: CASSSLQGAPRIEQFF. CDR3 nucleotide sequence: TGTGCCAGTAGTAGCCTACAGGGGGCACCAAGGATTGAGCAGTTCTTC.

This clonotype was counted at least ten times. The chain uses TRBV9 and TRBJ2-3; D tentatively reads TRBD1 or TRBD2 (5 bases each). V was clipped by 0 bases and J by 2 bases, with 10 bases between them. CDR3 length: 15 amino acids. From germline, CDR1 is SGDLS and CDR2 YYNGEE. This CDR3 is CASSVAPGATDTQYF. The DNA for the CDR3 is TGTGCCAGCAGCGTAGCCCCCGGGGCCACAGATACGCAGTATTTT.

This clonotype came up many times. The V gene is TRBV30, the J gene TRBJ1-1; the D is unclear. The germline CDR1 and CDR2 sequences are GTSNPN and SVGIG (reference sequence). This CDR3 is built from 13 residues. V was trimmed by 4 bases and J by 5 bases, leaving 14 bases between them. The CDR3 DNA reads as TGTGCCTGGACACCACAGCTGTGGACTGAAGCTTTCTTT. It specifies CAWTPQLWTEAFF.

This clonotype was detected many times. The chain is built from TRBV12-3 or TRBV12-4 and TRBJ1-1, with TRBD1 matching 7 bases. The CDR3 loop spans 14 amino acids. J was trimmed by 9 bases and V by 6 bases; bases with no gene match: 13. CDR3 amino acids: CASRPDRVSSKAFF. CDR3 bases: TGTGCCAGCAGACCAGACAGGGTATCGAGCAAAGCTTTCTTT.

The sample holds a few counts of this clonotype. V usage is TRBV20-1 and J usage is TRBJ2-7, with D possibly TRBD1 on 7 matching bases. The J call is uncertain, as TRBJ2-1 better fits the DNA end. The CDR3 consists of 13 residues. Germline V gene lookup returns CDR1 DFQATT and CDR2 SNEGSKA (reference sequence). The CDR3 reads CSGDTGVDYEQFF. The CDR3 nucleotides are TGCAGTGGGGACACAGGGGTGGACTACGAGCAGTTCTTC.

This clonotype was seen ten or more times. The V call is TRBV7-9, the J call TRBJ2-2; D is ambiguous. Trimming took off 5 bases at V and 5 bases at J, with 3 bases between the two ends. The CDR3 is made up of 11 amino acids. The germline gives CDR1 SEHNR, CDR2 FQNEAQ (reference sequence). In nucleotides, the CDR3 is TGTGCCAGCAGCATGACCGGGGAGCTGTTTTTT. Its translation is CASSMTGELFF. The whole variable domain, filled in from reference TRBV7-9 and TRBJ2-2, reads DTGVSQNPRHKITKRGQNVTFRCDPISEHNRLYWYRQTLGQGPEFLTYFQNEAQLEKSRLLSDRFSAERPKGSFSTLEIQRTEQGDSAMYLCASSMTGELFFGEGSRLTVL.

The chain links TRBV7-9 to TRBJ1-2; D remains ambiguous. Germline loops: CDR1 SEHNR, CDR2 FQNEAQ (reference sequence). There are 14 residues in the CDR3. V lost 5 bases and J 8 bases, leaving 18 bases between the germline ends. The CDR3 is CASSPSPAELGYTF. The CDR3 coding sequence is TGTGCCAGCAGCCCGTCCCCCGCGGAATTGGGCTACACCTTC.

Ten or more counts support this clonotype. This chain links TRBV6-5 with TRBJ2-1, with 9 bases matching TRBD2. This CDR3 spans 18 amino acids. Germline V CDR1 and CDR2: MNHEY, SVGAGI. With V trimmed by 0 bases and J by 3 bases, 9 bases remained unmatched. DNA of the CDR3: TGTGCCAGCAGTTACTCGACTTTACGGACTAGCGACTACAATGAGCAGTTCTTC. It is translated as CASSYSTLRTSDYNEQFF.

A word on this clonotype: The junction shows a germline mismatch at one end, possibly a read error. The chain uses TRBV12-3 or TRBV12-4 and TRBJ2-1, with a tentative D call TRBD2 (6 bases). This CDR3 spans 15 amino acids. The CDR3 DNA reads as TGTGCCGGCAGACCACTATTAGCGGACTACAATGAGCAGTTCTTC. As protein: CAGRPLLADYNEQFF.

This clonotype appeared a few times. CDR3 residues: CASSRAGSLSGANVLTF. CDR3 coding DNA: TGTGCCAGCAGCCGTGCTGGCTCCCTCTCTGGGGCCAACGTCCTGACTTTC. The chain carries TRBV28 and TRBJ2-6; D gene ambiguous. The V and J ends lost 6 bases and 0 bases respectively, with 15 bases between them. CDR1 and CDR2 from the germline V gene are MDHEN and SYDVKM. The CDR3 totals 17 residues.

In its sample, this clonotype was seen many times. V gene TRBV20-1 combines with J gene TRBJ2-3; D gene ambiguous. This CDR3 is built from 16 residues. Looked up from germline, CDR1 is DFQATT and CDR2 is SNEGSKA (reference sequence). Between the trimmed V and J ends, which lost 0 bases and 2 bases, there was a span of 15 bases. CDR3 in amino acids: CSARDPSHPNTDTQYF. In DNA form, the CDR3 reads TGCAGTGCTAGAGATCCTTCACACCCCAACACAGATACGCAGTATTTT.

This clonotype has at least ten counts. V and J are TRBV4-2 and TRBJ1-2; D ambiguous. Germline CDR1 LGHNA, CDR2 YNFKEQ. The CDR3 runs to 12 residues. Trimming removed 3 bases from V and 3 bases from J, with 5 bases in between. The CDR3 nucleotides read TGTGCCAGCAGCCAGGAGTACTATGGCTACACCTTC. Amino acid sequence: CASSQEYYGYTF.

The rearrangement uses TRBV6-5 and TRBJ2-2; D remains unclear. The germline V gene encodes CDR1 MNHEY and CDR2 SVGAGI. The CDR3 has 13 amino acids. The germline V and J ends were trimmed by 2 bases and 1 base, with 2 bases remaining between them. The CDR3 DNA is TGTGCCAGCAGTTACGTGAACACCGGGGAGCTGTTTTTT. Protein sequence: CASSYVNTGELFF.

This clonotype was seen once. The J gene is TRBJ1-1, the V gene TRBV7-9; no clear D gene. CDR3 length: 13 residues. Trimming removed 8 bases from V and 1 base from J, with 11 bases in between. The germline gives CDR1 SEHNR, CDR2 FQNEAQ (reference sequence). Written as DNA, the CDR3 is TGTGCCAGCGCCGTAGGCGGGAACACTGAAGCTTTCTTT. Its translation: CASAVGGNTEAFF.

There are a few counts of this clonotype. This chain joins TRBV16 and TRBJ1-4; possible D gene TRBD1, 5 bases. Germline V CDR1 and CDR2: KGHSY, FQNENV. This CDR3 region has 14 residues. Trimming cost V 2 bases and J 8 bases, with 12 bases left between them. The CDR3 spells CASSQDPGNEKLFF. CDR3 in DNA: TGTGCCAGCAGCCAAGATCCAGGGAACGAAAAACTGTTTTTT.

The sample holds many counts of this clonotype. V gene TRBV6-6 combines with J gene TRBJ2-5, with 8 bases matching TRBD2. This CDR3 contains 15 residues. Germline values: CDR1 MNHNY, CDR2 SVGAGI (reference sequence). V lost 0 bases to trimming and J lost 9 bases; unmatched junction nucleotides: 9. DNA for the CDR3: TGTGCCAGCAGTTACTCCGGGACTAGGGGTAGAGCCCAGTACTTC. Its protein is CASSYSGTRGRAQYF.

This clonotype has ten or more counts. The V and J genes are TRBV11-3 and TRBJ2-7; 7 positions match TRBD1. The CDR3 contains 15 residues. V shed 4 bases and J 5 bases; nucleotides not matched to a gene: 11. Germline V gene data show CDR1 as SGHNT and CDR2 as YENEEA. The CDR3 reads CASSSRRTGIDEQYF. DNA of the CDR3: TGTGCCAGCAGCTCCCGGAGGACAGGTATCGACGAGCAGTACTTC.

The J gene is TRBJ2-3, the V gene TRBV6-1; TRBD2 agrees at 7 bases. The junction had 6 bases not matched to a gene; V was cut back by 1 base and J by 5 bases. The V gene's germline CDR1 is MNHNS and CDR2 SASEGT. The CDR3 covers 15 residues. The CDR3 nucleotides read TGTGCCAGCAGTGAAGGCGGCGGGAGTATAGATACGCAGTATTTT. It yields the protein CASSEGGGSIDTQYF.

This clonotype has a count of ten or more. V gene TRBV28 combines with J gene TRBJ1-1; possibly TRBD1 for D (6 bases). Trimming took off 3 bases at V and 10 bases at J, with 15 bases between the two ends. Germline V gene lookup returns CDR1 MDHEN and CDR2 SYDVKM. CDR3 length: 13 residues. CDR3 nucleotide sequence: TGTGCCAGCAGTTTGGCTATGGACAGAGGAGCTTTCTTT. It is translated as CASSLAMDRGAFF.

This clonotype has just a few counts. The chain links TRBV2 to TRBJ1-2; no clear D. V was shortened by 1 base and J by 5 bases, with 5 bases between the two germline ends. Germline V gives CDR1 SNHLY, CDR2 FYNNEI. The CDR3 sequence is 12 residues long. For the CDR3, the DNA is TGTGCCAGCAGTGAAGAAGGTTATGGCTACACCTTC. Translating gives CASSEEGYGYTF.

This clonotype has only one observation. The chain is built from TRBV20-1 and TRBJ1-6; D might be TRBD1 (6 bases). Germline loops: CDR1 DFQATT, CDR2 SNEGSKA (reference sequence). This CDR3 comprises 17 residues. With 0 bases removed from V and 4 bases from J, the gap between germline ends came to 16 bases. CDR3 amino acids: CSARDSGRGSYNSPLHF. As DNA, the CDR3 is TGCAGTGCTAGAGATTCGGGTAGGGGGTCTTATAATTCACCCCTCCACTTT.

CDR3 sequence reads: CASSILGFDEQFF. CDR3 nucleotide sequence: TGTGCCAGTAGTATACTAGGATTCGATGAGCAGTTCTTC. J is TRBJ2-1 and V is TRBV19; D unresolved. Germline CDR1 is LNHDA and CDR2 is SQIVND (reference sequence). The CDR3 has 13 amino acids. V lost 2 bases and J 8 bases, leaving 10 bases between the germline ends.

This clonotype appeared many times. One junction end does not reproduce the germline sequence, and a read error may be involved. The chain has TRBV3-1 and TRBJ2-3; tentative D call: TRBD2 (6 bases). CDR3 length: 13 residues. Germline V gives CDR1 LGHDT, CDR2 YNNKEL (reference sequence). This CDR3 is CASRQGGADTQYF. The CDR3 nucleotides are TGTGCCAGCAGACAAGGAGGGGCAGATACGCAGTATTTT.

This clonotype was observed many times. The chain employs TRBV7-9 and TRBJ2-1, with 7 bases lining up with TRBD1. The CDR3 contains 15 residues. After removal of 6 bases from V and 4 bases from J, the junction contained 9 bases not matched to a gene. Germline V lookup: CDR1 SEHNR, CDR2 FQNEAQ (reference sequence). The CDR3 coding sequence is TGTGCCAGCAGTCCAGGGACAGAGGGATACAATGAGCAGTTCTTC. Residues: CASSPGTEGYNEQFF. Full variable domain (outside the CDR3, taken from reference TRBV7-9 and TRBJ2-1): DTGVSQNPRHKITKRGQNVTFRCDPISEHNRLYWYRQTLGQGPEFLTYFQNEAQLEKSRLLSDRFSAERPKGSFSTLEIQRTEQGDSAMYLCASSPGTEGYNEQFFGPGTRLTVL.

This clonotype was found a few times. The CDR3 DNA follows: TGTGCCAGCACCCCCTACCTCTTGGGGGATTACACAGATACGCAGTATTTT. Translating it yields CASTPYLLGDYTDTQYF. The chain recombines TRBV9 with TRBJ2-3, with D perhaps given as TRBD1 or TRBD2 (5 bases each). The CDR3 has 17 amino acids. Germline lookup yields CDR1 SGDLS and CDR2 YYNGEE. V lost 6 bases to trimming and J lost 2 bases, with 22 bases between them.

V gene TRBV5-1 combines with J gene TRBJ1-2; no clear D gene. Looked up from germline, CDR1 is SGHRS and CDR2 is YFSETQ. This CDR3 has 15 residues. The ends were cut back, 2 bases at V and 3 bases at J, with 14 bases in the middle. CDR3 protein: CASSFPGSPYYGYTF. The CDR3, as DNA: TGCGCCAGCAGCTTCCCGGGGAGCCCGTACTATGGCTACACCTTC.

Judged by abundance, this clonotype is medium-sized (0.01 to 0.1%). The chain links TRBV11-2 to TRBJ2-7, with D possibly TRBD1 on 6 matching bases. The V and J ends lost 1 base and 1 base respectively, with 11 bases between them. The CDR3 has 15 residues. Germline V CDR1 and CDR2: SGHAT, FQNNGV. The CDR3 DNA is TGTGCCAGCAGCTTAGGCACAGGGATTTCCTACGAGCAGTACTTC. Translation: CASSLGTGISYEQYF. Looking up the rest from reference TRBV11-2 and TRBJ2-7 gives the full variable domain: EAGVAQSPRYKIIEKRQSVAFWCNPISGHATLYWYQQILGQGPKLLIQFQNNGVVDDSQLPKDRFSAERLKGVDSTLKIQPAKLEDSAVYLCASSLGTGISYEQYFGPGTRLTVT.